This TCR beta chain comes out of a study of blood T cell repertoires in COVID-19 (dated by TCRdb to 2018 to 2021). Background for the entire study: Samples covering the acute and convalescent phases of COVID-19 were provided by collaborators in the United States, Italy and Spain. The prospective study material was composed of cDNA or gDNA derived from T cells, B-cell-depleted T cells, or PBMCs. Subjects who had been exposed to COVID-19, were actively infected with it, or had recovered from it provided the deeply sampled blood TCRbeta repertoires that made up the dataset. A freely available public database, intended as a resource for researchers studying the immune response to SARS-CoV-2, is where the repertoires were released. Samples came from the ongoing ImmuneRACE study (first 160 participants) plus 1,254 subjects from 6 global collaborators. A de-identified subject ID, COVID-19 status, age in years and sex were almost always included in the sample metadata. Where HLA class I and class II types were available, the types were taken from metadata supplied by the sample provider, not from assay-based typing.

With respect to this clone: Its specific antigen is unknown. Per-base qualities were not stored, and no clone one base away is much larger.

From cysteine to phenylalanine, the CDR3 is 16 amino acids long. Only the CDR3 portion is preserved as DNA: 48 bases, with reading frame beginning at the first base. Relative to germline, V is 6 bases shorter and J is 7 bases shorter, with 21 bases between their ends. The germline V gene encodes CDR1 MDHEN and CDR2 SYDVKM. TCRbeta CDR3 regions were amplified from genomic DNA by means of the immunoSEQ Assay, a bias-controlled multiplex PCR. The authors' analysis ran thus. The number of nucleated cells in each sample was estimated from the amplification of reference gene primers within the assay. To quantify the absolute abundance of each unique TCRbeta CDR3 rearrangement, sequence reads were collapsed and filtered. For each sample, productive Simpson clonality was calculated as the square root of Simpson's diversity index over productive rearrangements. Imported from immuneACCESS, the table was reduced by TCRdb to in-frame sequences with V and J called. These copies leave out some clones; in studies compared against another copy, an unresolved V gene accounts for under half, and the cause of the remainder is not known. That table furnishes V, J and clone size, whereas the DNA furnished D and trimming. This sample gives approximately 390,000 clones in total; roughly 90% of them show up just once. The ten largest clones capture roughly 6.8% of the sample.

Study-level results and caveats: Clinical and demographic metadata were provided uncurated, with the amount varying by source and participant.

The collaborating institutions used their own protocols to collect whole blood in K2EDTA tubes. For TCRbeta analysis, collaborators shipped samples in one of three forms: frozen whole blood, isolated PBMCs, or DNA extracted from either of those sample types. The V and J segments used are TRBV28 and TRBJ1-4, with a tentative D gene TRBD1 over 6 matching bases. The TCR was taken from a man aged 18 to 30 with active or convalescent COVID-19. The specimen was peripheral blood. The sequenced DNA: TGTGCCAGCAGCAGTACGCAGGGGCGGTCTGGTGAAAAACTGTTTTTT. Protein translation: CASSSTQGRSGEKLFF.